The 3 T cell receptor beta chains given below trace back to one sample, sequenced in a study of blood T cell repertoires in COVID-19. This table comes from immunoSEQ multiplex PCR, and its TCRdb copy is limited to in-frame clones, with some not included. The table records about 210,000 clones, about 90% of them present only once. The sample consisted of peripheral blood. The receptors shown here come from a man aged 18 to 30 with active or convalescent COVID-19.

V is TRBV15 and J is TRBJ2-3, with 11 bases fitting TRBD2. Germline V gene lookup returns CDR1 LNHNV and CDR2 YYDKDF (reference sequence). The CDR3 contains 18 residues. J gave up 3 bases and V 5 bases, and 13 bases lay outside the gene matches. CDR3: CATSDGWGLAEVTDTQYF. CDR3 sequence (DNA): TGTGCCACCAGCGACGGGTGGGGACTAGCGGAAGTTACAGATACGCAGTATTTT. The full variable domain, rest sourced from reference TRBV15 and TRBJ2-3, is DAMVIQNPRYQVTQFGKPVTLSCSQTLNHNVMYWYQQKSSQAPKLLFHYYDKDFNNEADTPDNFQSRRPNTSFCFLDIRSPGLGDTAMYLCATSDGWGLAEVTDTQYFGPGTRLTVL.

The chain has TRBV6-5 and TRBJ2-5; D may be TRBD2 (6 bases). V dropped 5 bases and J dropped 4 bases, with 14 bases sitting between them. This CDR3 is 14 amino acids long. The germline gives CDR1 MNHEY, CDR2 SVGAGI. CDR3 residues: CASSLTGVVETQYF. The CDR3 bases are TGTGCCAGCAGTCTAACGGGAGTTGTAGAGACCCAGTACTTC.

The genes are TRBV14 and TRBJ1-1; 7 nucleotides agree with TRBD1. Germline assignment: CDR1 SGHDN and CDR2 FVKESK. This CDR3 region has 13 residues. The J segment lost 5 bases and the V segment lost 4 bases, leaving 4 bases of the junction unmatched. CDR3 nucleotides: TGTGCCAGCAGCCGAGACAGGGTTACTGAAGCTTTCTTT. This encodes CASSRDRVTEAFF.